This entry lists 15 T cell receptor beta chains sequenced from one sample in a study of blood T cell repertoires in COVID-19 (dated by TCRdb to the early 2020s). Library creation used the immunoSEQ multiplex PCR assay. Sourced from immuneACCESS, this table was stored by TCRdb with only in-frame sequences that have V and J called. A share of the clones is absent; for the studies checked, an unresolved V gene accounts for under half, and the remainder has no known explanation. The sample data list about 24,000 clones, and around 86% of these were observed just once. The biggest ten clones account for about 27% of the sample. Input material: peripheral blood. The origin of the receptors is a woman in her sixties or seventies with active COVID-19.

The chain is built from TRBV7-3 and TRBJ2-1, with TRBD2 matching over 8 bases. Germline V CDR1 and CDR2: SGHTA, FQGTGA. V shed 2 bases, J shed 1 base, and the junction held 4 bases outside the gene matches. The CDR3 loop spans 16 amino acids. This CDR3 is CASSLERGRSYNEQFF. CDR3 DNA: TGTGCCAGCAGCTTAGAGCGGGGGAGGTCCTACAATGAGCAGTTCTTC.

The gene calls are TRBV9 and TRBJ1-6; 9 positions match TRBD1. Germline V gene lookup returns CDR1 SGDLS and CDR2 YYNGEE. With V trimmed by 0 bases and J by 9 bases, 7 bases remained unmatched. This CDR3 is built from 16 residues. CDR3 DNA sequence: TGTGCCAGCAGCGTAGGGGACAGGGTCCAATTTTCACCCCTCCACTTT. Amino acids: CASSVGDRVQFSPLHF.

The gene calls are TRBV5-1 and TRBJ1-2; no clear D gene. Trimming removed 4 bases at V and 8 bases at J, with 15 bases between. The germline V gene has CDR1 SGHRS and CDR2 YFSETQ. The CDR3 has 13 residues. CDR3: CASSLDTPGGYTF. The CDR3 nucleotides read TGCGCCAGCAGCCTAGATACTCCGGGGGGCTACACCTTC. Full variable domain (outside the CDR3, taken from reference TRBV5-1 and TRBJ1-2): KAGVTQTPRYLIKTRGQQVTLSCSPISGHRSVSWYQQTPGQGLQFLFEYFSETQRNKGNFPGRFSGRQFSNSRSEMNVSTLELGDSALYLCASSLDTPGGYTFGSGTRLTVV.

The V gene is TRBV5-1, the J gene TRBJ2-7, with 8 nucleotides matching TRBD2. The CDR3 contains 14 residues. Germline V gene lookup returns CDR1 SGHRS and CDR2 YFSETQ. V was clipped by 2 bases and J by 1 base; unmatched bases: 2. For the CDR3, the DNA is TGCGCCAGCAGCTTCACGGGGGGGTCCTACGAGCAGTACTTC. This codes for CASSFTGGSYEQYF.

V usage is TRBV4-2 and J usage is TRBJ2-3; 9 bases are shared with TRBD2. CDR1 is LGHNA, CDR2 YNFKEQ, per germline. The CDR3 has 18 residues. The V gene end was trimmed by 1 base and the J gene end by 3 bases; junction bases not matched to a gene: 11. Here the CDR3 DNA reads TGTGCCAGCAGCCAAGCGCAGCGGGGGGCCCAATTAACAGATACGCAGTATTTT. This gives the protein CASSQAQRGAQLTDTQYF.

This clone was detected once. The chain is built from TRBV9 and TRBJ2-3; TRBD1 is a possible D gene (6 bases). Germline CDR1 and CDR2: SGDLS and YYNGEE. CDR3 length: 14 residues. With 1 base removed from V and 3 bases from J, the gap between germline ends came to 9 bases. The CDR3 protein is CASSVQGSTDTQYF. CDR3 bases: TGTGCCAGCAGCGTACAGGGGAGTACAGATACGCAGTATTTT.

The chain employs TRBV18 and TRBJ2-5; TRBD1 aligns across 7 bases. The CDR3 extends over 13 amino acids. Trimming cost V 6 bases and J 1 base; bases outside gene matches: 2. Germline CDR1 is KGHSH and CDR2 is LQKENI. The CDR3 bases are TGTGCCAGCTCTCGACAGGGCCAAGAGACCCAGTACTTC. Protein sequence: CASSRQGQETQYF. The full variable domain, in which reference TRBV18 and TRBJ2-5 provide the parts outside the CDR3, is NAGVMQNPRHLVRRRGQEARLRCSPMKGHSHVYWYRQLPEEGLKFMVYLQKENIIDESGMPKERFSAEFPKEGPSILRIQQVVRGDSAAYFCASSRQGQETQYFGPGTRLLVL.

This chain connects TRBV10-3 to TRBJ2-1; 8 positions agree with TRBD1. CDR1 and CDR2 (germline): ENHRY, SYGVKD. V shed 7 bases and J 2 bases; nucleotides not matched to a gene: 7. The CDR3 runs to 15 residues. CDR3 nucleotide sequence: TGTGCCATCACTCCGGACAGGGTGCCCTACAATGAGCAGTTCTTC. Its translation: CAITPDRVPYNEQFF.

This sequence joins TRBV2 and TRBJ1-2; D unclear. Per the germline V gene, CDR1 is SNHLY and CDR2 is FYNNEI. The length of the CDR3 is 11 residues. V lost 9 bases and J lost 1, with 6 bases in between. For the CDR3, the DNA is TGTGCCAGTGCACTTAACTATGGCTACACCTTC. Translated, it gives CASALNYGYTF. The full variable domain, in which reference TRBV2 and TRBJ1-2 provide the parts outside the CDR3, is EPEVTQTPSHQVTQMGQEVILRCVPISNHLYFYWYRQILGQKVEFLVSFYNNEISEKSEIFDDQFSVERPDGSNFTLKIRSTKLEDSAMYFCASALNYGYTFGSGTRLTVV.

This CDR3 is CASSLVPTSGGAHEQFF. The DNA of the CDR3 is TGCGCCAGCAGCTTGGTCCCTACTAGCGGGGGGGCCCATGAGCAGTTCTTC. The J gene is TRBJ2-1, the V gene TRBV5-1, with 13 bases aligning to TRBD2. V was clipped by 0 bases and J by 8 bases; unmatched bases: 8. Germline assignment: CDR1 SGHRS and CDR2 YFSETQ. The CDR3 consists of 17 residues.

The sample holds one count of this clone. The CDR3 loop reads CASNQQVSSYEQYF. For the CDR3, the DNA is TGTGCCAGCAACCAACAGGTTAGCTCCTACGAGCAGTACTTC. The chain couples TRBV6-5 to TRBJ2-7; tentatively, D is TRBD1 (5 bases). Germline CDR1 is MNHEY and CDR2 is SVGAGI. The CDR3 spans 14 residues. Trimming removed 7 bases from V and 0 bases from J, with 13 bases in between.

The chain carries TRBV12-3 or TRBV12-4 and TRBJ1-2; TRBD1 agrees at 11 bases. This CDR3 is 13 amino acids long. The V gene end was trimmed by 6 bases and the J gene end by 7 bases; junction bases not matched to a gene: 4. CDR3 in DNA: TGTGCCAGCAGCCAAGGGACAGGGGGTGGCTACACCTTC. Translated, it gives CASSQGTGGGYTF.

As DNA, the CDR3 is TGTGCCAGCAGTTACAGGGCGGGGGGGCACAAGAATGAGCAGTTCTTC. It yields the protein CASSYRAGGHKNEQFF. The chain couples TRBV6-2 or TRBV6-3 to TRBJ2-1; TRBD2 matches 9 bases. The J segment lost 7 bases and the V segment lost 2 bases, leaving 9 bases of the junction unmatched. CDR1 is MNHEY, CDR2 SVGEGT, per germline. The CDR3 is made up of 16 amino acids.

In DNA, the CDR3 is TGTGCCAGCAGTTATTGGCTAGCGGGGCAAGAGACCCAGTACTTC. This encodes CASSYWLAGQETQYF. The chain uses TRBV6-6 and TRBJ2-5, with 9 bases identical to TRBD2. CDR1 MNHNY and CDR2 SVGAGI come from the germline V gene (reference sequence). The CDR3 is 15 residues long. The junction had 4 bases not matched to a gene; V was cut back by 3 bases and J by 2 bases.

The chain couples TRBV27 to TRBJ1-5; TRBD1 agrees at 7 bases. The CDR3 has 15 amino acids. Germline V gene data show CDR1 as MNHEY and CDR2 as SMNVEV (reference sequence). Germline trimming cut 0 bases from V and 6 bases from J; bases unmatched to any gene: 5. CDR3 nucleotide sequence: TGTGCCAGCAGTTTATCCAGACAGGGCTCTCAGCCCCAGCATTTT. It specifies CASSLSRQGSQPQHF.